One TCR beta chain is described in this entry. The entry originates in a study of blood T cell repertoires in COVID-19. Study in general: Sample material is recorded as cDNA or gDNA derived from T cells, B-cell-depleted T cells, or PBMCs.

The authors' processing: Nucleated cell number was recorded as an estimate derived from reference gene primer amplification. Using immunoSEQ multiplex PCR, the repertoire was profiled, and TCRdb retains in-frame clones only, with some absent. From that table come the V and J calls and clone size; the DNA was used to work out D and trimming. The table has approximately 430,000 clones, 75% to 90% seen once. CDR1 and CDR2 from the germline V gene are SNHLY and FYNNEI. The CDR3 consists of 14 residues. Trimming took 5 bases from V and 9 from J, leaving 14 bases between them. The clonotype comes from a woman in her 30s with active or convalescent COVID-19. Sequencing used peripheral blood. The rearrangement joins TRBV2 to TRBJ1-6; no reliable D call. For the CDR3, the DNA is TGTGCCAGCAGTAAAGATAGCATTGGTTCACCCCTCCACTTT. Amino acid sequence: CASSKDSIGSPLHF.